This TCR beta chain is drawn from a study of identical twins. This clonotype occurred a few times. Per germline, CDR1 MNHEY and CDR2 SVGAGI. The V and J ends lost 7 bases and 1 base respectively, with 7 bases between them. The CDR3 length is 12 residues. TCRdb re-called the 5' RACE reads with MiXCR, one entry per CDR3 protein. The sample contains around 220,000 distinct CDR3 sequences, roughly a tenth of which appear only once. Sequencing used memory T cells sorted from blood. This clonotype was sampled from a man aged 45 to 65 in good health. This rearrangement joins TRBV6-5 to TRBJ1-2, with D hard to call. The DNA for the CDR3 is TGTGCCAGCAACTCGAATAACTATGGCTACACCTTC. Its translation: CASNSNNYGYTF.